This TCR beta chain was documented in a study of blood T cell repertoires in COVID-19. With 4 bases clipped from V and 6 bases from J, the junction kept 7 bases outside the gene matches. The CDR3 length is 15 residues. Germline values: CDR1 LNHDA, CDR2 SQIVND (reference sequence). Profiling relied on immunoSEQ multiplex PCR, and the TCRdb table lists in-frame clones only, not all of them. The data contain around 270,000 clones, 84% of them singletons. This receptor was taken from a man in his sixties with acute or convalescent COVID-19. The chain employs TRBV19 and TRBJ1-5; TRBD1 aligns across 9 bases. Sequencing was done on a sample of peripheral blood. CDR3 coding DNA: TGTGCCAGTAGTACCCCCGGACAGGGGAGTCAGCCCCAGCATTTT. Protein sequence: CASSTPGQGSQPQHF.